The entry that follows covers one T cell receptor beta chain sequence. What antigen it recognizes has not been identified. No base qualities exist here, and no much larger clone lies one base off it. Receptor amplification or capture employed PCR. Sequenced on an Illumina HiSeq 2500. Molecular barcoding was employed in the preparation of TCR libraries, with unique molecular identifiers being used to normalize TCRbeta repertoire quantification. The public sequencing data were trimmed at Q25 with fastp and processed into clonotypes with MiXCR by TCRdb, which kept only in-frame beta chains. Duplicate CDR3 protein sequences are folded into a single record with the most common DNA and genes. This sample comprises over 300,000 distinct CDR3 sequences, 9% to 12% of them detected only once. Around 2.5% of the sample lies in the top ten. CDR1 and CDR2, looked up from the germline V gene (reference sequence), are SEHNR and FQNEAQ. V is clipped by 1 base and J by 4 bases, and the sequence between their germline boundaries is 13 bases long. From its cysteine to its phenylalanine, the CDR3 spans 15 amino acids. Left in the record is the CDR3 DNA by itself, 45 bases read in frame from the first base.

These data belong to a study of T-cell reconstitution after alpha-beta-depleted transplantation in children (dated by TCRdb to the mid-2010s). Regarding the study in general: T-cell immune reconstitution after TCRalphabeta/CD19-depleted allogeneic hematopoietic cell transplantation in children was quantitatively tracked in the study by means of TCR repertoire profiling.

This chain joins TRBV7-9 to TRBJ1-2; no D gene is confidently identified. The TCR sequence derives from a human donor who donated a stem cell graft to a child with acute lymphoblastic leukemia. The sequencing here drew on PBMCs from the stem cell graft donor, taken from the stem cell graft. The sequence in DNA is TGTGCCAGCAGCTTAGTTCTTGGCAGGAGCTATGGCTACACCTTC. It encodes CASSLVLGRSYGYTF.